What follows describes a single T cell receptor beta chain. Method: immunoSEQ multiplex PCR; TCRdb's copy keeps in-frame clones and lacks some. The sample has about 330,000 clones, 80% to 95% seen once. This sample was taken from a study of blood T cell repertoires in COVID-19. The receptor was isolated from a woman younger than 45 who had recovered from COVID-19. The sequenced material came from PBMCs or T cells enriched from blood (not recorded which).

The CDR3 DNA is TGTGCCAGCAGCTTAGTGCCGGGACAGGGGGCTGAGACCCAGTACTTC. It translates to CASSLVPGQGAETQYF. The J gene is TRBJ2-5, the V gene TRBV11-2, with 12 bases that match TRBD1. This CDR3 is built from 16 residues. Germline CDR1 and CDR2: SGHAT and FQNNGV. J lost 5 bases, V lost 1 base, and 5 bases had no gene match.